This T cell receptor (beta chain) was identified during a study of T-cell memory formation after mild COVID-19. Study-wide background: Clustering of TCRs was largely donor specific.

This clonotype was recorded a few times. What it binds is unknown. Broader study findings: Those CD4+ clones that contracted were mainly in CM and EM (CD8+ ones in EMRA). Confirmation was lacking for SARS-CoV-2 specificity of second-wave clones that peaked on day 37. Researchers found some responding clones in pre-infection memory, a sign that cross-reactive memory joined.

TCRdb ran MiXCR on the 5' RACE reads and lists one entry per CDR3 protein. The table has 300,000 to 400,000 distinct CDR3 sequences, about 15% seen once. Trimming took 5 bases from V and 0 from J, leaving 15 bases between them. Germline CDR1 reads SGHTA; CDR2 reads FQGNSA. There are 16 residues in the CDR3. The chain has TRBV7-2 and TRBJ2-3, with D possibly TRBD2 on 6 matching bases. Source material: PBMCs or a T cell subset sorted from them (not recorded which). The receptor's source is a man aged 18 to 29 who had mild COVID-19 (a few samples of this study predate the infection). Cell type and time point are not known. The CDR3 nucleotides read TGTGCCAGCAGCCGGCGGGGCTTTGATAGCACAGATACGCAGTATTTT. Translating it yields CASSRRGFDSTDTQYF.